Listed below are T cell receptor beta chains from one sample, sequenced in a study of neurological immune-mediated disorders. Via MiXCR, TCRdb re-called the 5' RACE reads, giving one row per CDR3 protein. Here the sample spans about 59,000 distinct CDR3 sequences, under 30% being singletons. The sequenced material came from PBMCs. The receptors derive from a man between 60 and 70 years old with HTLV-1-associated myelopathy (HAM/TSP). Both conserved end residues are part of each CDR3. The order of the fields is J gene, V gene, D gene, CDR3 length, clone size, CDR3 DNA, CDR3 protein. A D gene is named only where the DNA matches it firmly. Not all rows give a size; the values are once, few, many and, for expanded clones, a class.

TRBJ2-3 | TRBV5-6 | NA | 15 | many | TGTGCCAGCGCCCCGGGACTCACACCCACAGATACGCAGTATTTT | CASAPGLTPTDTQYF
TRBJ2-1 | TRBV5-1 | TRBD2 | 14 | few | TGCGCCAGCAGTCCCGGGACTAACTACAATGAGCAGTTCTTC | CASSPGTNYNEQFF
TRBJ2-7 | TRBV6-6 | NA | 14 | many | TGTGCCAGCAGTAACCAGGGGTTCCTACGTGTGCAGTACTTC | CASSNQGFLRVQYF
TRBJ1-1 | TRBV5-1 | NA | 14 | many | TGCGCCAGCAGCTTGACCACTTCGGGGACTGAAGCTTTCTTT | CASSLTTSGTEAFF
TRBJ2-2 | TRBV10-3 | NA | 12 | many | TGTGCCATCAGTGGTGGCACCGGGGAGCTGTTTTTT | CAISGGTGELFF
TRBJ1-6 | TRBV5-1 | NA | 13 | many | TGCGCCAGTAGCGGGCTGAATAATTCACCCCTCCACTTT | CASSGLNNSPLHF
TRBJ1-2 | TRBV7-9 | NA | 13 | once | TGTGCCAGCAGCGCACCCGGGGGGAGTGGCTACACCTTC | CASSAPGGSGYTF
TRBJ2-5 | TRBV5-1 | TRBD2 | 15 | NA | TGCGCCAGCAGTTTGTTAGCGGGAAATCGAGAGACCCAGTACTTC | CASSLLAGNRETQYF
TRBJ1-5 | TRBV4-2 | NA | 13 | many | TGTGCCAGCAGCCAAGTGGGCACTCAGCCCCAGCATTTT | CASSQVGTQPQHF
TRBJ2-2 | TRBV5-1 | TRBD1 | 15 | many | TGCGCCAGCAGCCCAATGACAGGGGCGGCCGGGGAGCTGTTTTTT | CASSPMTGAAGELFF
TRBJ1-5 | TRBV20-1 | TRBD1 | 15 | many | TGCAGTGCTAGATATGGGACAGCTAGCAATCAGCCCCAGCATTTT | CSARYGTASNQPQHF
TRBJ1-6 | TRBV4-1 | NA | 16 | many | TGCGCCAGCAGCCAAGAACCTAGGGGTGGTAATTCACCCCTCCACTTT | CASSQEPRGGNSPLHF
TRBJ2-7 | TRBV7-9 | NA | 13 | many | TGTGCCAGCAGCTGGAGAAACGCATACGAGCAGTACTTC | CASSWRNAYEQYF
TRBJ1-5 | TRBV20-1 | TRBD1 | 13 | NA | TGCAGTGCTAGACAGGGGGTGGATCAGCCCCAGCATTTT | CSARQGVDQPQHF
TRBJ2-7 | TRBV10-2 | TRBD2 | 18 | many | TGCGCCAGCCTGCCGTTCAAGACTAGCGGGAGGGACTCCTACGAGCAGTACTTC | CASLPFKTSGRDSYEQYF
TRBJ2-3 | TRBV28 | NA | 15 | many | TGTGCCAGCAGCCCTTGGGGGAGGTCGGCAGATACGCAGTATTTT | CASSPWGRSADTQYF
TRBJ2-5 | TRBV20-1 | TRBD2 | 16 | many | TGCAGTGCTAGAAGGGCCGGGACTAGCGGACAAGAGACCCAGTACTTC | CSARRAGTSGQETQYF
TRBJ1-4 | TRBV11-2 | NA | 14 | many | TGTGCCAGCAGCTTAGATCGACAGAGTGAAAAACTGTTTTTT | CASSLDRQSEKLFF
TRBJ2-5 | TRBV24-1 | NA | 14 | medium-sized | TGTGCCACCAGTGATCCCTGGAGGGAAGAGACCCAGTACTTC | CATSDPWREETQYF
TRBJ2-7 | TRBV5-1 | TRBD2 | 17 | many | TGCGCCAGCAGTCTCGGGCTCGGACTAGACGGAAACTACGAGCAGTACTTC | CASSLGLGLDGNYEQYF
TRBJ1-1 | TRBV20-1 | TRBD1 | 14 | many | TGCAGTGCCAACCAGGGGGCTTTCGACACTGAAGCTTTCTTT | CSANQGAFDTEAFF
TRBJ1-3 | TRBV7-8 | NA | 15 | NA | TGTGCCAGCAGCTTGGGGGGAACGTCTGGAAACACCATATATTTT | CASSLGGTSGNTIYF
TRBJ2-1 | TRBV27 | TRBD2 | 16 | many | TGTGCCAGCAGTTCCCGGACTAGCGGGAGTGGGGATGAGCAGTTCTTC | CASSSRTSGSGDEQFF
TRBJ2-2 | TRBV5-6 | NA | 15 | many | TGTGCCAGCAGCCTCCCGGGTCTCGTCACCGGGGAGCTGTTTTTT | CASSLPGLVTGELFF
TRBJ1-4 | TRBV20-1 | NA | 14 | NA | TGCAGTGCTAGAGATCCCGGGAGCCCTGAAAAACTGTTTTTT | CSARDPGSPEKLFF
TRBJ2-3 | TRBV20-1 | NA | 11 | once | TGCAGTGATGTGGACCTAACTGCGCAGTATTTT | CSDVDLTAQYF
TRBJ1-1 | TRBV7-2 | TRBD1 | 15 | many | TGTGCCAGCAGCCCTGGGACAGGGGCTATAACTGAAGCTTTCTTT | CASSPGTGAITEAFF
TRBJ2-5 | TRBV9 | TRBD1 | 14 | few | TGTGCCAGCAGCGTGGGACAGGGCCAAGAGACCCAGTACTTC | CASSVGQGQETQYF
TRBJ2-7 | TRBV11-2 | NA | 15 | NA | TGTGCCAGCAGCTTAGGGTCTAGCGTATCCTACGAGCAGTACTTC | CASSLGSSVSYEQYF
TRBJ2-7 | TRBV6-6 | TRBD2 | 15 | many | TGTGCCAGCAGTCGCGTAGCGGGAGGTGTAAATCGGCAGTACTTC | CASSRVAGGVNRQYF
TRBJ1-1 | TRBV3-1 | NA | 12 | NA | TGTGCCAGCAGTCTGGGGGGCACTGAAGGTTTCTTT | CASSLGGTEGFF
TRBJ2-1 | TRBV29-1 | NA | 14 | many | TGCAGCGTCCCGACGCACGCAACAACTGGTGAGCAGTTCTTC | CSVPTHATTGEQFF
TRBJ2-1 | TRBV5-1 | NA | 16 | many | TGCGCCAGCAGCCGGGGGGCGCTCTTTGGGGACAATGAGCAGTTCTTC | CASSRGALFGDNEQFF
TRBJ2-7 | TRBV5-4 | TRBD1 | 14 | many | TGTGCCAGCAGTTTGGACCAGGGGGAGTACGAGCAGTACTTC | CASSLDQGEYEQYF
TRBJ1-2 | TRBV18 | NA | 15 | few | TGTGCCAGCTCACACGGACCGCAGCCGGACTATGGCTACACCTTC | CASSHGPQPDYGYTF
TRBJ2-1 | TRBV3-1 | NA | 14 | many | TGTGCCAGCAGCCCCAGCCTTAGGTGGTATGAGCAGTTCTTC | CASSPSLRWYEQFF
TRBJ2-1 | TRBV6-5 | TRBD2 | 20 | many | TGTGCCAGCAGTTACTCGGGCGGGAGGGCCCTCTCCCAGGGGGGCAATGAGCAGTTCTTC | CASSYSGGRALSQGGNEQFF
TRBJ1-6 | TRBV5-1 | TRBD1 | 14 | many | TGCGCCAGCAGCCCACAGGGGTATAATTCACCCCTCCACTTT | CASSPQGYNSPLHF
TRBJ1-2 | TRBV10-3 | TRBD1 | 13 | NA | TGTGCCATTCGACAGGGCCGTAACTATGGCTACACCTTC | CAIRQGRNYGYTF
TRBJ1-5 | TRBV5-1 | NA | 15 | many | TGCGCCAGCAGCTTGAGCGGGGGAAGCAATCAGCCCCAGCATTTT | CASSLSGGSNQPQHF
TRBJ2-7 | TRBV20-1 | TRBD1 | 14 | many | TGCAGTGCCGAACCGGGACAGGGCCTCTACGAGCAGTACTTC | CSAEPGQGLYEQYF
TRBJ2-3 | TRBV20-1 | TRBD2 | 16 | few | TGCAGTGCTCTCCCGTCCTTTGAGCGGGGTACAGATACGCAGTATTTT | CSALPSFERGTDTQYF
TRBJ2-7 | TRBV27 | TRBD1 | 17 | few | TGTGCCAGCAGGGCCTTAACAGGGACAGGGGGGATTCGGGAGCAGTACTTC | CASRALTGTGGIREQYF
TRBJ2-7 | TRBV10-3 | TRBD2 | 15 | many | TGTGCCATCACCGCGGGGCTAGCGGGACTGGACGAGCAGTACTTC | CAITAGLAGLDEQYF
TRBJ1-1 | TRBV6-6 | TRBD1 | 12 | many | TGTGCCAGCAGTACACAGGGGGATGAAGCTTTCTTT | CASSTQGDEAFF
TRBJ1-4 | TRBV5-1 | TRBD1 | 14 | many | TGCGCCAGCAGCACCGGACAGGAGAGGGAAAAACTGTTTTTT | CASSTGQEREKLFF
TRBJ2-3 | TRBV6-2/TRBV6-3 | TRBD2 | 16 | NA | TGTGCCAGCAGTACCGGGACTAGCGGGAACAGGAATACGCAGTATTTT | CASSTGTSGNRNTQYF
TRBJ1-4 | TRBV6-5 | NA | 14 | many | TGTGCCAGCAGTTGGGACGGCTTGAATGAAAAACTGTTTTTT | CASSWDGLNEKLFF
TRBJ2-7 | TRBV7-9 | TRBD1 | 15 | many | TGTGCCAGCAGCCTAAAAGGGACAGGCGCCTACGAGCAGTACTTC | CASSLKGTGAYEQYF
TRBJ2-3 | TRBV20-1 | TRBD2 | 16 | many | TGCAGTGCTAGGGGACTAGCGGGATTGCTCGCAGATACGCAGTATTTT | CSARGLAGLLADTQYF
TRBJ2-2 | TRBV5-1 | NA | 13 | NA | TGCGCCAGCAGCTTTAACTCGGCCTTGGAGCTGTTTTTT | CASSFNSALELFF
TRBJ2-1 | TRBV12-3/TRBV12-4 | NA | 12 | many | TGTGCCAGCAGTTTACGGGGTAGTCGGCAGTTCTTC | CASSLRGSRQFF
TRBJ1-6 | TRBV4-1 | NA | 14 | many | TGCGCCAGCAGCCAAGGGGGCTTCCCTTCACCCCTCCACTTT | CASSQGGFPSPLHF
TRBJ2-3 | TRBV5-1 | TRBD1 | 15 | many | TGCGCCAGCAAAGACGGACAGGAGAACACAGATACGCAGTATTTT | CASKDGQENTDTQYF
TRBJ1-1 | TRBV5-1 | NA | 12 | many | TGCGCCAGCAGCTTGGAGCCCCCTGAAGCTTTCTTT | CASSLEPPEAFF
TRBJ1-1 | TRBV18 | NA | 12 | many | TGTGCCAGCTCCCTACGTCCGTTGCAAGCTTTCTTT | CASSLRPLQAFF
TRBJ2-2 | TRBV4-1 | TRBD2 | 17 | NA | TGCGCCAGCAGCCAGTTCCCGGGACTAGAGGCTCCCGGGGAGCTGTTTTTT | CASSQFPGLEAPGELFF
TRBJ2-4 | TRBV7-2 | NA | 11 | many | TGTGCCAGCAGTCGCATAAACATTCAGTACTTC | CASSRINIQYF
TRBJ2-2 | TRBV20-1 | TRBD2 | 17 | NA | TGCAGTGCTAGGGGACTAGCGTGGAGGGCGAACACTGGGGAGCTGTTTTTT | CSARGLAWRANTGELFF
TRBJ2-6 | TRBV9 | TRBD1 | 16 | many | TGTGCCAGCAGCTCGGACAGGAGCTCTGGGGCCAACGTCCTGACTTTC | CASSSDRSSGANVLTF